These T cell receptor beta chains were read from a single sample in a study of shared clonotypes between healthy human individuals. TCRdb's table, derived via immunoSEQ multiplex PCR, lists solely in-frame clones and lacks some. This table holds fewer than 1.4 million clones, 75% to 85% found once. Sequencing input: memory CD4+ T cells from PBMCs. Receptors were obtained from a man between 18 and 35 years old in good health. Some clones in this sample may be carry-over from other donors' samples. The CDR3 runs from the conserved cysteine through the conserved F or W. Each record gives: V gene, J gene, clone size, D gene, CDR3 DNA, CDR3 protein. A D gene is named only where the DNA matches it firmly. Clone size, where shown, is once, few, many, or a class for clones that have expanded.

>TRBV2|TRBJ2-5|few|TRBD1
TGTGCCAGCAGTGGACAGGGGATCGCCCAGTACTTC
CASSGQGIAQYF
>TRBV28|TRBJ2-5|NA|NA
TGTGCCTGGGGGGAGTTCGGCGGCGAGACCCAGTACTTC
CAWGEFGGETQYF
>TRBV10-3|TRBJ1-3|few|TRBD1
TGTGCCATCAGTGACCAGGGGGCCAACACCATATATTTT
CAISDQGANTIYF
>TRBV28|TRBJ1-4|NA|TRBD1
TGTGCCAGCAGTCTCCCTCCCGGACAGGGAATTAATGAAAAACTGTTTTTT
CASSLPPGQGINEKLFF
>TRBV2|TRBJ2-1|NA|NA
TGTGCCAGCAGTGAAGAGGGGGAGCGGGGTCGGTACAATGAGCAGTTCTTC
CASSEEGERGRYNEQFF
>TRBV6-1|TRBJ2-7|NA|NA
TGTGCCAGCCGGGTCCGTGGGGGCTCTTCCTACGAGCAGTACTTC
CASRVRGGSSYEQYF
>TRBV7-2|TRBJ2-5|NA|NA
TGTGCCAGCAGCTTAACGGGCACAGAGACCCAGTACTTC
CASSLTGTETQYF
>TRBV11-1|TRBJ1-5|NA|TRBD1
TGTGCCAGCAGCCCAGGGGGACAGAGCAATCAGCCCCAGCATTTT
CASSPGGQSNQPQHF
>TRBV4-2|TRBJ1-2|NA|NA
TGTGCCAGCAGCCAAGCGGGGGGCGCGTCTGGCTACACCTTC
CASSQAGGASGYTF
>TRBV10-3|TRBJ1-2|once|NA
TGTGCCACCAGAGACAGAGATAACTATGGCTACACCTTC
CATRDRDNYGYTF
>TRBV19|TRBJ1-4|NA|NA
TGTGCCAGTAGTATCCATGGAGGTAGGGTTGAAAAACTGTTTTTT
CASSIHGGRVEKLFF
>TRBV30|TRBJ2-7|NA|NA
TGTGCCTGGAGTGTACAGGGTGGAGCCTACGAGCAGTACTTC
CAWSVQGGAYEQYF
>TRBV4-3|TRBJ2-3|few|TRBD2
TGCGCCAGCAGCCATGGACTAGCAGCAGGCACGCAGTATTTT
CASSHGLAAGTQYF
>TRBV7-9|TRBJ1-2|few|NA
TGTGCCAGCAGCCCCACAGGGCGGAATGGCTACACCTTC
CASSPTGRNGYTF
>TRBV6-1|TRBJ2-1|NA|NA
TGTGCCAGCAGTCGATTTGACTTATACAATGAGCAGTTCTTC
CASSRFDLYNEQFF
>TRBV29-1|TRBJ2-1|NA|NA
TGCAGCGTTTCCCGGAGGGTAGCGGGACAGGGTGAGCAGTTCTTC
CSVSRRVAGQGEQFF
>TRBV28|TRBJ2-7|NA|TRBD2
TGTGCCAGGGGGAGGGGCGGGGCCTACGAGCAGTACTTC
CARGRGGAYEQYF
>TRBV18|TRBJ2-3|NA|NA
TGTGCCAGCTCACAAAGGGACAGCACAGATACGCAGTATTTT
CASSQRDSTDTQYF
>TRBV5-1|TRBJ1-3|few|NA
TGCGCCAGCCGTGACAGCAGCTCTGGAAACACCATATATTTT
CASRDSSSGNTIYF
>TRBV7-9|TRBJ1-5|few|NA
TGTGCCAGCAGCTTAATGGGGGCGGGTCAGCCCCAGCATTTT
CASSLMGAGQPQHF
>TRBV30|TRBJ1-6|NA|NA
TGTGCCTGGAAGTGGGGCGGAATGGGGAATTCACCCCTCCACTTT
CAWKWGGMGNSPLHF
>TRBV6-5|TRBJ2-3|NA|TRBD1
TGTGCCAGCAGCAGGGGGCGGTCAGATACGCAGTATTTT
CASSRGRSDTQYF
>TRBV7-9|TRBJ2-7|NA|NA
TGTGCCAGCAGCTACTGGACAACTCTGGGGAACGAGCAGTACTTC
CASSYWTTLGNEQYF
>TRBV29-1|TRBJ1-1|NA|NA
TGCAGCCCCTTTTACACTGAAGCTTTCTTT
CSPFYTEAFF
>TRBV7-6|TRBJ2-5|NA|TRBD1
TGTGCCAGCAGCTTGACGTTTCCGACAGGGCAAGAGACCCAGTACTTC
CASSLTFPTGQETQYF
>TRBV9|TRBJ1-1|NA|NA
TGTGCCAGCAGCGCAGGGGTTACGGGCACTGAAGCTTTCTTT
CASSAGVTGTEAFF
>TRBV5-6|TRBJ2-7|many|NA
TGTGCCAGCAGCCGTCCCGGGACAATTCTTTACGAGCAGTACTTC
CASSRPGTILYEQYF
>TRBV5-1|TRBJ1-1|NA|NA
TGCGCCAGCAGCTTGGGGTCTCTAACTGAAGCTTTCTTT
CASSLGSLTEAFF
>TRBV7-6|TRBJ2-5|NA|NA
TGTGCCAGCAGCCGGAGGGCGGGGGCCGAAGAGACCCAGTACTTC
CASSRRAGAEETQYF
>TRBV5-4|TRBJ1-1|NA|NA
TGTGCCAGCAGCTACCTGGGGGCCGGTGTCTCTGAAGCTTTCTTT
CASSYLGAGVSEAFF
>TRBV7-9|TRBJ2-7|few|TRBD2
TGTGCCAGCACCCTAGCGGGTGGTAACGTCGCCGAGCAGTACTTC
CASTLAGGNVAEQYF
>TRBV18|TRBJ2-1|many|TRBD2
TGTGCCAGCTCACCGACTAGCGCGAGAGGTGAGCAGTTCTTC
CASSPTSARGEQFF
>TRBV7-2|TRBJ2-7|NA|NA
TGTGCCAGCAGCCGGACTATCTACGAGCAGTACTTC
CASSRTIYEQYF
>TRBV19|TRBJ1-5|NA|NA
TGTGCCAGTAGTCGTGGCGGCGCAAGCAATCAGCCCCAGCATTTT
CASSRGGASNQPQHF
>TRBV5-6|TRBJ2-6|NA|TRBD1
TGTGCCAGCATTGCAGGGGGCTCTGGGGCCAACGTCCTGACTTTC
CASIAGGSGANVLTF
>TRBV5-1|TRBJ1-3|NA|TRBD1
TGCGCCAGCAGCTTGGCGGGACAGGCCCTAGGGACCATATATTTT
CASSLAGQALGTIYF
>TRBV9|TRBJ2-1|NA|TRBD2
TGTGCCAGCAGCGTAGGGCGGGAGTCCTACAATGAGCAGTTCTTC
CASSVGRESYNEQFF
>TRBV7-4|TRBJ1-5|NA|TRBD1
TGTGCCAGCAGCTATGCCCTCAGGGGGCACCATAGCAATCAGCCCCAGCATTTT
CASSYALRGHHSNQPQHF
>TRBV5-1|TRBJ2-3|NA|TRBD1
TGCGCCAGCAGCTCAACTAATTCAGGGGGCCACGAGTTAACGCAGTATTTT
CASSSTNSGGHELTQYF
>TRBV7-6|TRBJ2-7|NA|TRBD1
TGTGCCAGCAGCTTAATGACAGGGACACCCTACGAGCAGTACTTC
CASSLMTGTPYEQYF
>TRBV28|TRBJ1-2|few|NA
TGTGCCAGCGGCTCGACAGGTAGCAACTATGGCTACACCTTC
CASGSTGSNYGYTF